Each of the 11 T cell receptor beta chains below was sequenced from the same sample in a study of T cells in localized non-small cell lung cancer. TCRdb's copy holds only in-frame clones and misses some; the assay was immunoSEQ multiplex PCR. This table has around 24,000 clones, around 90% appearing once. The material sequenced was peripheral blood, taken before any cancer treatment. These receptor sequences come from a man aged 35 to 69 with stage I squamous cell lung carcinoma.

This chain links TRBV4-1 with TRBJ1-5; possible D gene TRBD1, 6 bases. The CDR3 totals 14 residues. Trimming stripped 3 bases from V and 0 bases from J, with 6 bases between. Looked up from germline, CDR1 is MGHRA and CDR2 is YSYEKL. The CDR3 protein is CASSQTGSNQPQHF. The CDR3 coding sequence is TGCGCCAGCAGCCAGACAGGTAGCAATCAGCCCCAGCATTTT.

The chain employs TRBV19 and TRBJ1-2; 8 bases align to TRBD1. The V gene end was trimmed by 4 bases and the J gene end by 2 bases; junction bases not matched to a gene: 18. There are 19 residues in the CDR3. From germline, CDR1 is LNHDA and CDR2 SQIVND (reference sequence). CDR3 amino acids: CASSTTTGAHETRNYGYTF. The CDR3 coding sequence is TGTGCCAGTAGTACGACGACAGGGGCGCACGAGACCAGAAACTATGGCTACACCTTC.

As regards this clone: Germline is not matched at one junction end, which may reflect a read error. V usage is TRBV10-2 and J usage is TRBJ2-7; D is undetermined. Germline V gene sequence: CDR1 WSHSY, CDR2 SAAADI. This CDR3 has 11 amino acids. CDR3 nucleotide sequence: TGCGCCAGCAGTGTCTCCCACGAGCAGTACTTC. Translating gives CASSVSHEQYF.

J is TRBJ1-1 and V is TRBV27; D is uncertain. In germline, CDR1 is MNHEY, CDR2 SMNVEV (reference sequence). The ends were cut back, 2 bases at V and 0 bases at J, with 19 bases in the middle. CDR3 length: 18 residues. The CDR3 DNA reads as TGTGCCAGCAGTTTACTCCGATCCGGCGGAAACATGAACACTGAAGCTTTCTTT. Translated, it gives CASSLLRSGGNMNTEAFF.

The V and J genes are TRBV6-1 and TRBJ1-4; D possibly corresponds to TRBD1 (5 bases). The germline V gene encodes CDR1 MNHNS and CDR2 SASEGT. This CDR3 comprises 14 residues. The V gene lost 7 bases and the J gene lost 8 bases, with 17 bases spanning the gap. This CDR3 is CASTEEQWGEKLFF. The CDR3 nucleotides read TGTGCCAGCACCGAGGAACAGTGGGGGGAAAAACTGTTTTTT.

In the case of this clone: The sample has other DNA sequences that encode this CDR3 too. V is TRBV14 and J is TRBJ1-1; no firm D call. This CDR3 spans 13 amino acids. Per germline, CDR1 SGHDN and CDR2 FVKESK. Between the trimmed V and J ends, which lost 1 base and 0 bases, there was a span of 3 bases. The CDR3 nucleotides are TGTGCCAGCAGCCAAGCATTGAACACTGAAGCTTTCTTT. Translation: CASSQALNTEAFF. Filled out from reference TRBV14 and TRBJ1-1, the complete variable domain reads EAGVTQFPSHSVIEKGQTVTLRCDPISGHDNLYWYRRVMGKEIKFLLHFVKESKQDESGMPNNRFLAERTGGTYSTLKVQPAELEDSGVYFCASSQALNTEAFFGQGTRLTVV.

This clone was counted once. The chain links TRBV6-4 to TRBJ1-1; D is ambiguous. Per the germline V gene, CDR1 is MRHNA and CDR2 is SNTAGT. The CDR3 is 14 residues long. The V end was cut by 0 bases, the J end by 1 base, with 6 bases between. CDR3 DNA: TGTGCCAGCAGTGACTCTCCCGGGAACACTGAAGCTTTCTTT. Amino acids: CASSDSPGNTEAFF.

The chain combines TRBV9 with TRBJ1-2; D is possibly TRBD1 (6 bases). V lost 0 bases to trimming and J lost 8 bases, with 11 bases between them. CDR1 and CDR2 (germline): SGDLS, YYNGEE. This CDR3 has 13 residues. The CDR3 DNA reads TGTGCCAGCAGCGTAGGAGGGGGGGACGGCTACACCTTC. It codes for CASSVGGGDGYTF.

This clone came up once. Germline is not matched at one junction end, which may reflect a read error. At the DNA level, this CDR3 is encoded by other sequences in the same sample as well. The rearrangement joins TRBV11-2 to TRBJ1-2; D remains ambiguous. CDR1 is SGHAT and CDR2 is FQNNGV in the germline V gene. The CDR3 has 13 residues. CDR3 bases: TGTGCCAGCAGCTTAGATAGAATGGCAGGCGGTTGCTTC. Its protein product is CASSLDRMAGGCF. Full variable domain (outside the CDR3, taken from reference TRBV11-2 and TRBJ1-2): EAGVAQSPRYKIIEKRQSVAFWCNPISGHATLYWYQQILGQGPKLLIQFQNNGVVDDSQLPKDRFSAERLKGVDSTLKIQPAKLEDSAVYLCASSLDRMAGGCFGSGTRLTVV.

The chain uses TRBV6-1 and TRBJ1-6, with D possibly matching TRBD1 (6 bases). Germline CDR1 and CDR2: MNHNS and SASEGT. Trimming stripped 8 bases from V and 8 bases from J, with 16 bases between. CDR3 length equals 14 residues. CDR3 sequence (DNA): TGTGCCAGCGGACAGATAGAGAATTATTCACCCCTCCACTTT. This codes for CASGQIENYSPLHF.

A single count supports this clone. The rearrangement links TRBV5-1 to TRBJ1-1; D perhaps matches TRBD1 (6 bases). Trimming stripped 4 bases from V and 1 base from J, with 11 bases between. The CDR3 runs to 14 residues. Per germline, CDR1 SGHRS and CDR2 YFSETQ. The CDR3 protein is CASSPGHPNTEAFF. The CDR3 nucleotides read TGCGCCAGCAGCCCGGGACACCCGAACACTGAAGCTTTCTTT. The full variable domain, with the rest looked up from reference TRBV5-1 and TRBJ1-1, is KAGVTQTPRYLIKTRGQQVTLSCSPISGHRSVSWYQQTPGQGLQFLFEYFSETQRNKGNFPGRFSGRQFSNSRSEMNVSTLELGDSALYLCASSPGHPNTEAFFGQGTRLTVV.